These 27 T cell receptor beta chains were all obtained from the same sample, sequenced in a study of shared clonotypes between healthy human individuals. Profiling relied on immunoSEQ multiplex PCR, and the TCRdb table lists in-frame clones only, not all of them. The sample gives roughly 2.5 million clones, over 85% of which show up once; over 0.12% is in the top ten. Sequenced: naive CD4+ T cells sorted from blood. Noted subset: CD45RA+ positively selected. These receptors were taken from a man aged 18 to 30 in good health.

The chain carries TRBV28 and TRBJ1-2; 8 nucleotides line up with TRBD1. The CDR3 is 15 residues long. Germline V CDR1 and CDR2: MDHEN, SYDVKM. The J segment lost 0 bases and the V segment lost 5 bases, leaving 5 bases of the junction unmatched. DNA of the CDR3: TGTGCCAGCAGTGTATCGACAGGGGCTAACTATGGCTACACCTTC. Encoded protein: CASSVSTGANYGYTF.

Points on this clone: Within the sample, other DNA sequences also encode this same CDR3. The rearrangement joins TRBV5-1 to TRBJ2-3, with D maybe TRBD2 (6 bases). Germline loops: CDR1 SGHRS, CDR2 YFSETQ. Trimming shortened V by 5 bases and J by 2 bases, and 9 bases separated the two germline ends. The CDR3 runs to 13 residues. CDR3 loop: CASRGGSTDTQYF. The CDR3 region has the DNA TGCGCCAGCAGGGGGGGTTCCACAGATACGCAGTATTTT.

This clone has only a few counts. Other DNA sequences in the same sample also yield this CDR3. CDR3: CASSIEGSPLHF. DNA for the CDR3: TGTGCCAGTAGTATTGAAGGGTCACCCCTCCACTTT. The V gene is TRBV19, the J gene TRBJ1-6; D uncertain. This CDR3 is built from 12 residues. Germline-derived CDR1 and CDR2 are LNHDA and SQIVND (reference sequence). Trimming removed 3 bases from V and 10 bases from J, with 7 bases in between. The full variable domain, completed using reference TRBV19 and TRBJ1-6, is DGGITQSPKYLFRKEGQNVTLSCEQNLNHDAMYWYRQDPGQGLRLIYYSQIVNDFQKGDIAEGYSVSREKKESFPLTVTSAQKNPTAFYLCASSIEGSPLHFGNGTRLTVT.

CDR3 nucleotide sequence: TGTGCCTGGAGCCCACAGGGGGTGAGAACTGAAGCTTTCTTT. Translated, it gives CAWSPQGVRTEAFF. The chain employs TRBV30 and TRBJ1-1; 8 bases match TRBD1. The V gene end was trimmed by 3 bases and the J gene end by 5 bases; junction bases not matched to a gene: 8. Germline CDR1 is GTSNPN and CDR2 is SVGIG (reference sequence). The CDR3 loop spans 14 amino acids. The whole variable domain, remainder taken from reference TRBV30 and TRBJ1-1, is SQTIHQWPATLVQPVGSPLSLECTVEGTSNPNLYWYRQAAGRGLQLLFYSVGIGQISSEVPQNLSASRPQDRQFILSSKKLLLSDSGFYLCAWSPQGVRTEAFFGQGTRLTVV.

The chain has TRBV4-1 and TRBJ2-7; D unclear. Trimming took 3 bases from V and 3 from J, leaving 9 bases between them. Germline V lookup: CDR1 MGHRA, CDR2 YSYEKL. This CDR3 is built from 13 residues. The CDR3 region is CASSQVPGYEQYF. The CDR3 DNA reads as TGCGCCAGCAGCCAGGTTCCGGGCTACGAGCAGTACTTC.

This chain joins TRBV9 and TRBJ2-5, with a weak D call TRBD2 (5 bases). Germline loops: CDR1 SGDLS, CDR2 YYNGEE. The CDR3 contains 16 residues. V shed 0 bases and J shed 1 base, with 13 bases lying between them. CDR3 DNA: TGTGCCAGCAGCGTAGGTTGGGAGAACCGCCAAGAGACCCAGTACTTC. It encodes CASSVGWENRQETQYF.

As for this clone: The sample carries other DNA sequences with the same CDR3. The chain employs TRBV5-1 and TRBJ2-1; D is possibly TRBD2 (6 bases). The ends were cut back, 0 bases at V and 7 bases at J, with 11 bases in the middle. Germline V gives CDR1 SGHRS, CDR2 YFSETQ. This CDR3 comprises 14 residues. The CDR3 nucleotides read TGCGCCAGCAGCTTGGCCGGAGGGCGGAATGAGCAGTTCTTC. Amino acids: CASSLAGGRNEQFF. Based on the CDR3 plus reference TRBV5-1 and TRBJ2-1, the full variable domain is KAGVTQTPRYLIKTRGQQVTLSCSPISGHRSVSWYQQTPGQGLQFLFEYFSETQRNKGNFPGRFSGRQFSNSRSEMNVSTLELGDSALYLCASSLAGGRNEQFFGPGTRLTVL.

The chain links TRBV11-3 to TRBJ2-1, with 7 bases lining up with TRBD2. Germline CDR1 reads SGHNT; CDR2 reads YENEEA. J gave up 5 bases and V 4 bases, and 14 bases lay outside the gene matches. The CDR3 is 17 amino acids. CDR3 nucleotide sequence: TGTGCCAGCAGCTCCCACCTAGCGGAGGCGGGGCACAATGAGCAGTTCTTC. Amino acid sequence: CASSSHLAEAGHNEQFF.

The chain uses TRBV7-9 and TRBJ2-5; 10 bases are shared with TRBD2. The junction had 6 bases not matched to a gene; V was cut back by 3 bases and J by 5 bases. The CDR3 has 15 amino acids. CDR1 and CDR2 (germline): SEHNR, FQNEAQ (reference sequence). This CDR3 reads CASSFQRGGGETQYF. The CDR3 DNA reads as TGTGCCAGCAGCTTTCAGCGGGGGGGCGGTGAGACCCAGTACTTC.

The chain carries TRBV21-1 and TRBJ1-4; the D call in the table, TRBD1, was not verified against the DNA. TRBV21-1 is a recognized pseudogene. This CDR3 spans 13 amino acids. For the CDR3, the DNA is TGTGCCAGATCTCAGGGTAAGGGTGAAAAACTGTTTTTT. It yields the protein CARSQGKGEKLFF.

V and J are TRBV6-5 and TRBJ2-3; D ambiguous. With 4 bases removed from V and 2 bases from J, the gap between germline ends came to 7 bases. Germline CDR1 is MNHEY and CDR2 is SVGAGI. The CDR3 totals 13 residues. The CDR3 DNA reads as TGTGCCAGCAGTTCGACCCTCACAGATACGCAGTATTTT. This translates into CASSSTLTDTQYF.

Note on this clone: Other nucleotide sequences in the sample specify the same CDR3. The genes are TRBV18 and TRBJ2-3, with 10 bases aligning to TRBD2. The CDR3 loop spans 15 amino acids. The trim removed 3 bases at V and 4 bases at J, leaving 4 bases unmatched. Germline V gene lookup returns CDR1 KGHSH and CDR2 LQKENI. CDR3: CASSPGLAGADTQYF. CDR3 DNA: TGTGCCAGCTCACCGGGCCTAGCGGGGGCAGATACGCAGTATTTT.

This clone was found once. The chain is built from TRBV4-1 and TRBJ2-3, with 8 bases matching TRBD2. Germline loops: CDR1 MGHRA, CDR2 YSYEKL. J lost 6 bases, V lost 0 bases, and 5 bases had no gene match. The CDR3 extends over 15 amino acids. The CDR3 sequence is CASSQEAGAGDTQYF. CDR3 nucleotide sequence: TGCGCCAGCAGCCAAGAAGCGGGGGCTGGGGATACGCAGTATTTT.

This chain uses TRBV7-9 with TRBJ2-1; possibly TRBD1 or TRBD2 for D (5 bases each). The CDR3 sequence is 14 residues long. CDR1 and CDR2 from the germline V gene are SEHNR and FQNEAQ (reference sequence). Trimming took off 1 base at V and 11 bases at J, with 15 bases between the two ends. The CDR3: CASSLGDGLAQQFF. For the CDR3, the DNA is TGTGCCAGCAGCTTAGGGGACGGACTGGCCCAGCAGTTCTTC. The full variable domain, in which reference TRBV7-9 and TRBJ2-1 provide the parts outside the CDR3, is DTGVSQNPRHKITKRGQNVTFRCDPISEHNRLYWYRQTLGQGPEFLTYFQNEAQLEKSRLLSDRFSAERPKGSFSTLEIQRTEQGDSAMYLCASSLGDGLAQQFFGPGTRLTVL.

The V call is TRBV7-3, the J call TRBJ1-6; 10 nucleotides agree with TRBD1. Germline V gene data show CDR1 as SGHTA and CDR2 as FQGTGA. Losses at the gene ends were 5 bases for V and 8 bases for J; bases not matched to a gene: 6. The CDR3 runs to 15 residues. The CDR3 sequence: CASSLRTGGDSPLHF. The CDR3 nucleotides read TGTGCCAGCAGCCTACGGACAGGGGGAGATTCACCCCTCCACTTT.

The chain links TRBV19 to TRBJ1-3; D uncertain. The CDR3 contains 13 residues. Trimming removed 2 bases from V and 4 bases from J, with 6 bases in between. The germline V gene encodes CDR1 LNHDA and CDR2 SQIVND (reference sequence). CDR3 loop: CASSISVGNTIYF. The DNA for the CDR3 is TGTGCCAGTAGTATATCGGTCGGAAACACCATATATTTT.

This chain uses TRBV15 with TRBJ2-1, with 10 bases aligning to TRBD2. V trimming: 0 bases; J trimming: 3 bases; junction bases outside the gene matches: 8. The CDR3 consists of 18 residues. CDR1 is LNHNV and CDR2 is YYDKDF in the germline V gene (reference sequence). The CDR3 bases are TGTGCCACCAGCAGAGATATCATAGCGGGAGGCGGCTACAATGAGCAGTTCTTC. It yields the protein CATSRDIIAGGGYNEQFF.

The chain combines TRBV29-1 with TRBJ2-5; D remains unclear. This CDR3 has 16 amino acids. Germline CDR1 and CDR2: SQVTM and ANQGSEA. Trimming left V 6 bases short and J 0 bases short, with 20 bases between. The CDR3 loop reads CSVSLKLSLNQETQYF. DNA of the CDR3: TGCAGCGTGTCGCTTAAACTAAGCCTCAACCAAGAGACCCAGTACTTC.

V gene TRBV29-1 combines with J gene TRBJ2-2, with 7 bases identical to TRBD1. Germline loops: CDR1 SQVTM, CDR2 ANQGSEA. After removal of 5 bases from V and 3 bases from J, the junction contained 6 bases not matched to a gene. This CDR3 comprises 14 residues. The CDR3 nucleotides read TGCAGCGTTCCAACAGGGGTGGACACCGGGGAGCTGTTTTTT. Encoded protein: CSVPTGVDTGELFF.

This chain connects TRBV30 to TRBJ2-4; maybe TRBD1 (5 bases). In germline, CDR1 is GTSNPN, CDR2 SVGIG (reference sequence). V lost 0 bases and J lost 3, with 21 bases in between. CDR3 length equals 18 residues. In DNA, the CDR3 is TGTGCCTGGAGTGTACTGGGTGACAGTGTCCTTTTCAAAAACATTCAGTACTTC. Amino acid sequence: CAWSVLGDSVLFKNIQYF.

The rearrangement joins TRBV6-5 to TRBJ2-3; perhaps D is TRBD1 or TRBD2 (5 bases each). This CDR3 contains 15 residues. Germline CDR1 reads MNHEY; CDR2 reads SVGAGI. Trimming left V 6 bases short and J 2 bases short, with 15 bases between. The CDR3 region is CASSTGRTFTDTQYF. As DNA, the CDR3 is TGTGCCAGCAGCACGGGACGCACCTTCACAGATACGCAGTATTTT.

V and J are TRBV27 and TRBJ2-1; perhaps TRBD2 as D (5 bases). The CDR3 consists of 15 residues. Trimming removed 3 bases from V and 7 bases from J, with 16 bases in between. CDR1 MNHEY and CDR2 SMNVEV come from the germline V gene (reference sequence). CDR3 coding DNA: TGTGCCAGCAGTTTGGCTAACCCGAGGAGGAATGAGCAGTTCTTC. This gives the protein CASSLANPRRNEQFF.

The chain has TRBV4-1 and TRBJ1-2, with D possibly TRBD1 on 5 matching bases. The V end lost 4 bases, the J end lost 8 bases, and 20 bases lay between the germline ends. The CDR3 is 15 amino acids. Germline CDR1 MGHRA, CDR2 YSYEKL. In DNA, the CDR3 is TGCGCCAGCAGCCTCGGGGGAGGTGCAGTTGGGGGCTACACCTTC. Translating it yields CASSLGGGAVGGYTF.

The chain couples TRBV4-1 to TRBJ2-3, with D unclear. This CDR3 has 16 residues. CDR1 MGHRA and CDR2 YSYEKL come from the germline V gene. Trimming took 0 bases from V and 0 from J, leaving 10 bases between them. Written as DNA, the CDR3 is TGCGCCAGCAGCCAAGATTCCTACCTGAGCACAGATACGCAGTATTTT. It codes for CASSQDSYLSTDTQYF.

The chain employs TRBV5-1 and TRBJ2-7, with 12 bases matching TRBD2. This CDR3 has 21 residues. Trimming cost V 0 bases and J 4 bases; bases outside gene matches: 20. Germline assignment: CDR1 SGHRS and CDR2 YFSETQ. The CDR3 region is CASSLGLRERGLLAGGYEQYF. DNA of the CDR3: TGCGCCAGCAGCTTGGGCCTGAGGGAAAGGGGGTTACTAGCGGGAGGATACGAGCAGTACTTC.

The gene calls are TRBV7-2 and TRBJ1-5, with 9 positions matching TRBD1. Germline values: CDR1 SGHTA, CDR2 FQGNSA. Unmatched junction bases numbered 3, after V lost 1 base and J lost 5 bases. CDR3 length: 15 residues. In DNA form, the CDR3 reads TGTGCCAGCAGCTTAGGGGACAGGGTTGATCAGCCCCAGCATTTT. Its protein product is CASSLGDRVDQPQHF.

This chain links TRBV19 with TRBJ1-6; no firm D call. Trimming removed 7 bases from V and 0 bases from J, with 13 bases in between. The CDR3 runs 16 residues. The V gene's germline CDR1 is LNHDA and CDR2 SQIVND (reference sequence). CDR3 loop: CASTEQLFSYNSPLHF. The CDR3 coding sequence is TGTGCCAGTACCGAACAGCTATTCTCCTATAATTCACCCCTCCACTTT. Combining the CDR3 with reference TRBV19 and TRBJ1-6 gives the whole variable domain DGGITQSPKYLFRKEGQNVTLSCEQNLNHDAMYWYRQDPGQGLRLIYYSQIVNDFQKGDIAEGYSVSREKKESFPLTVTSAQKNPTAFYLCASTEQLFSYNSPLHFGNGTRLTVT.